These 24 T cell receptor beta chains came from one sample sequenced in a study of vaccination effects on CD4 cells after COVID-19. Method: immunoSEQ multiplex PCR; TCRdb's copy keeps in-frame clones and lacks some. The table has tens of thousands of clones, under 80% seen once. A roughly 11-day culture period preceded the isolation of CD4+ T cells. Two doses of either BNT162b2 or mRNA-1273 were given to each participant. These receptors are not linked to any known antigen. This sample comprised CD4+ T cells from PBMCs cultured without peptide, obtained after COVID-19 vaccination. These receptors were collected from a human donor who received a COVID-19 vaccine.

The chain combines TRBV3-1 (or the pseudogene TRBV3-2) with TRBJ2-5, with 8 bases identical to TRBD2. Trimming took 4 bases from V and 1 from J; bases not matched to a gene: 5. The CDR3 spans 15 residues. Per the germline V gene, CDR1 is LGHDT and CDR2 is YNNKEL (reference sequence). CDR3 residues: CASSPRGGGQETQYF. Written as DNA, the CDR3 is TGTGCCAGCAGCCCCCGGGGGGGTGGCCAAGAGACCCAGTACTTC.

This chain's CDR3 is CASSLVPGSSGELFF. The CDR3 DNA follows: TGTGCCAGCAGCTTAGTCCCGGGTTCTTCCGGGGAGCTGTTTTTT. The rearrangement joins TRBV7-3 to TRBJ2-2; no definite D call. The germline gives CDR1 SGHTA, CDR2 FQGTGA. The ends were cut back, 2 bases at V and 6 bases at J, with 13 bases in the middle. This CDR3 is 15 amino acids long.

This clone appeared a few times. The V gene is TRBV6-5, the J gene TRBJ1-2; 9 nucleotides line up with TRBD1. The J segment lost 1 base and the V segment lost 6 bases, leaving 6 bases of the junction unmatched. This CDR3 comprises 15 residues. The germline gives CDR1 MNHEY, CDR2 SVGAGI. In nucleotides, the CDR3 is TGTGCCAGCAGACGGGACAGGGAAAATAACTATGGCTACACCTTC. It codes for CASRRDRENNYGYTF.

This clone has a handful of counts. The CDR3 reads CATSDSGTEINYGYTF. The CDR3 nucleotides read TGTGCCACCAGTGATTCAGGGACAGAGATTAACTATGGCTACACCTTC. The rearrangement uses TRBV24-1 and TRBJ1-2, with 7 bases fitting TRBD1. Germline trimming cut 2 bases from V and 1 base from J; bases unmatched to any gene: 6. CDR3 length equals 16 residues. Germline assignment: CDR1 KGHDR and CDR2 SFDVKD.

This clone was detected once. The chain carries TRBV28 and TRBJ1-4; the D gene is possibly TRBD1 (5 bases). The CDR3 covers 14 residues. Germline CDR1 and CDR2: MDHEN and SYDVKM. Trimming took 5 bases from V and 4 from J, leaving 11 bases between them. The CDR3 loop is CASSQRGVNEKLFF. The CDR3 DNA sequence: TGTGCCAGCAGTCAAAGGGGAGTTAATGAAAAACTGTTTTTT.

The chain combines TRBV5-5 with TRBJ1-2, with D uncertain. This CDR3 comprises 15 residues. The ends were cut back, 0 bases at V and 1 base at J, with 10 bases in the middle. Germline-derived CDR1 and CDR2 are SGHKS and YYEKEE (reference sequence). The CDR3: CASSLAPEVNYGYTF. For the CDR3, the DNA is TGTGCCAGCAGCTTGGCCCCAGAGGTTAACTATGGCTACACCTTC.

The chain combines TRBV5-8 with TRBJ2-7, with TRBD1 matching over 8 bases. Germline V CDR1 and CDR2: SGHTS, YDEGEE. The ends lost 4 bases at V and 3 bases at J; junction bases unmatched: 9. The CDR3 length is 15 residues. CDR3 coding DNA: TGTGCCAGCAGCCGGACAGGGTCGTTCGGCTACGAGCAGTACGTC. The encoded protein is CASSRTGSFGYEQYV.

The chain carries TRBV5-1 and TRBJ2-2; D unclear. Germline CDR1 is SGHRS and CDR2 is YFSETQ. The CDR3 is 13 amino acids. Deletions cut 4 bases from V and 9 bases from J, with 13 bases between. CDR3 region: CASSITTSRELFF. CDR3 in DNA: TGCGCCAGCAGCATAACCACAAGCAGGGAGCTGTTTTTT.

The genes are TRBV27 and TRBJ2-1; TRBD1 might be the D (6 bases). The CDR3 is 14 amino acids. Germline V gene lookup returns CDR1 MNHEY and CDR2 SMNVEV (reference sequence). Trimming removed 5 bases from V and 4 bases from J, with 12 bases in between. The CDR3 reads CASSDRRTYNEQFF. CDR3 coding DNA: TGTGCCAGCAGTGACAGGAGGACTTACAATGAGCAGTTCTTC.

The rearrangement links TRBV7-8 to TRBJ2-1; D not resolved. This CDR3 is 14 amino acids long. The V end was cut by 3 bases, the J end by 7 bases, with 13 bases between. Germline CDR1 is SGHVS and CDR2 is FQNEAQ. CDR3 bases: TGTGCCAGCAGCTTTATAAAACTTCTTAATGAGCAGTTCTTC. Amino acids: CASSFIKLLNEQFF.

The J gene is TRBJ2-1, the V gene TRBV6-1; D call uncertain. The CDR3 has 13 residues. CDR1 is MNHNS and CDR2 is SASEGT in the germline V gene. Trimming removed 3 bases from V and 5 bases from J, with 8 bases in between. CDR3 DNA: TGTGCCAGCAGTGACCGTGGGGACAATGAGCAGTTCTTC. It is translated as CASSDRGDNEQFF.

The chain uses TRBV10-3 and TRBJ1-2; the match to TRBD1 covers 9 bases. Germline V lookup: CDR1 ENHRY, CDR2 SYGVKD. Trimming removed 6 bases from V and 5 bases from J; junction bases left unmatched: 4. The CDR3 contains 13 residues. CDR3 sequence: CAISTGGAYGYTF. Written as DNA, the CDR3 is TGTGCCATCAGCACAGGGGGCGCTTATGGCTACACCTTC.

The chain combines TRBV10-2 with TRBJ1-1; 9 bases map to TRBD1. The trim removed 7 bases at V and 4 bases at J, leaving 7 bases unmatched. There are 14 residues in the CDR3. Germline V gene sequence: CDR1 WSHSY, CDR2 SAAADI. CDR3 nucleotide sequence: TGCGCCAGCATCCAAGACAGGGGGATCACTGAAGCTTTCTTT. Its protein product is CASIQDRGITEAFF.

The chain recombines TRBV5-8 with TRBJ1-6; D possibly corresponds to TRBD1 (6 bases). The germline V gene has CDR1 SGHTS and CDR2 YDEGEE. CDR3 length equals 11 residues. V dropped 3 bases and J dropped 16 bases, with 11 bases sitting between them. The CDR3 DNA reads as TGTGCCAGCAGCTCCCGGGACACGCTCCACTTT. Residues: CASSSRDTLHF.

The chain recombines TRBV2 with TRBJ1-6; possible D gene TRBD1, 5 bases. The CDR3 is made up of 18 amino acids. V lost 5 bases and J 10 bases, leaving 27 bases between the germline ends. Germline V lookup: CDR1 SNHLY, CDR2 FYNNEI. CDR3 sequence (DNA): TGTGCCAGCAGTTCAAGGAAGGGGATTCTCGCCGAAGAATCACCCCTCCACTTT. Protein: CASSSRKGILAEESPLHF.

The CDR3 DNA reads as TGTGCCAGCCCCTCAACGGGGCAGCCCAAAAACAATGAGCAGTTCTTC. Its protein is CASPSTGQPKNNEQFF. V and J are TRBV5-8 and TRBJ2-1; D possibly uses TRBD1 or TRBD2 (5 bases each). The germline gives CDR1 SGHTS, CDR2 YDEGEE. This CDR3 spans 16 amino acids. The V gene lost 7 bases and the J gene lost 5 bases, with 22 bases spanning the gap.

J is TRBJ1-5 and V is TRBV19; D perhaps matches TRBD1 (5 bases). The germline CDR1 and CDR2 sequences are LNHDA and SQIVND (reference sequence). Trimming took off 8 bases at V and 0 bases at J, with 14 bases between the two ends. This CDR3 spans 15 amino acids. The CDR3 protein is CASRPGDHSNQPQHF. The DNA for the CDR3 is TGTGCCAGTCGGCCGGGGGATCATAGCAATCAGCCCCAGCATTTT.

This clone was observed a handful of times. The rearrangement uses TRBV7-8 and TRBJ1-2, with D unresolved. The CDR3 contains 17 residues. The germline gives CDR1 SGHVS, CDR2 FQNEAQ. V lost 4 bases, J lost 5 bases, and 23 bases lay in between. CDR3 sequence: CASSSRSSRDMGYGYTF. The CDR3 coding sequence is TGTGCCAGCAGCTCAAGATCATCGAGGGATATGGGGTATGGCTACACCTTC.

The CDR3 loop is CSADRQGTGELFF. CDR3 DNA: TGCAGCGCCGACCGACAGGGGACCGGGGAGCTGTTTTTT. This rearrangement joins TRBV29-1 to TRBJ2-2; 8 bases align to TRBD1. Germline V gene data show CDR1 as SQVTM and CDR2 as ANQGSEA. With V trimmed by 7 bases and J by 5 bases, 6 bases remained unmatched. The CDR3 is 13 amino acids.

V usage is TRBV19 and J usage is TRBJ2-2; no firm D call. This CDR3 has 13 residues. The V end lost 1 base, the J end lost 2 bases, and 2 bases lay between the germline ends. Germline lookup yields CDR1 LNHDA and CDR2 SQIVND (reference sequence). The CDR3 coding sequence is TGTGCCAGTAGTATAGTTAACACCGGGGAGCTGTTTTTT. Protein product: CASSIVNTGELFF.

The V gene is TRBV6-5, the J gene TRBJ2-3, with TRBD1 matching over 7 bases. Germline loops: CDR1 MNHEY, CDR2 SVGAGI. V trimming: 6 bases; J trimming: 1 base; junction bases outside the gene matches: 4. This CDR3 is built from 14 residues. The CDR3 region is CASRQGTGTDTQYF. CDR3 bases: TGTGCCAGCAGACAAGGGACAGGCACAGATACGCAGTATTTT.

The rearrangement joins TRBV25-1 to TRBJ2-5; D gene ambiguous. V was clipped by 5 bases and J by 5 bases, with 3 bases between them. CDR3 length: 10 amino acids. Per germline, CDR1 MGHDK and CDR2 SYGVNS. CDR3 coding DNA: TGTGCCAGCAGTTGGGAGACCCAGTACTTC. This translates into CASSWETQYF.

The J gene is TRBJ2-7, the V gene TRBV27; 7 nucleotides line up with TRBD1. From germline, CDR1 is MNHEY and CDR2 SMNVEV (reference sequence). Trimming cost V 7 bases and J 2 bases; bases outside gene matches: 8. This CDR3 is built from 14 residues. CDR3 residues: CASKRTGNTYEQYV. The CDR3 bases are TGTGCCAGCAAGCGGACAGGTAACACCTACGAGCAGTACGTC.

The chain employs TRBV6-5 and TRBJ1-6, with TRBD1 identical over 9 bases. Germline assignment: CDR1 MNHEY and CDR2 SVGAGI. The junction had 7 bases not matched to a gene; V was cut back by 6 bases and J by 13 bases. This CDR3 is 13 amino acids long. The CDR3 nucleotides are TGTGCCAGCAGACCGGGACAGGGATTTCCCCTCCACTTT. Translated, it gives CASRPGQGFPLHF.